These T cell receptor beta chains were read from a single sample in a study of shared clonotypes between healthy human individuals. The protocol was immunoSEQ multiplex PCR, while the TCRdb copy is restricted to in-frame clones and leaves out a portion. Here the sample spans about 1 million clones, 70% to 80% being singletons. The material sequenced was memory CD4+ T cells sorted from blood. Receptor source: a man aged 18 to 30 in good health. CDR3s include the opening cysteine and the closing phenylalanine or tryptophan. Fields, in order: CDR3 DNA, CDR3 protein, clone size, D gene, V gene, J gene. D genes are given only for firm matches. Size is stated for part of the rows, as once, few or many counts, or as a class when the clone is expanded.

TGTGCCAGCAGCTTAAAACCGGACAGGACGAACACTGAAGCTTTCTTT	CASSLKPDRTNTEAFF	-	TRBD1	TRBV7-8	TRBJ1-1
TGTGCCAGTGGGACAGGGGCTCAAGAGACCCAGTACTTC	CASGTGAQETQYF	-	TRBD1	TRBV19	TRBJ2-5
TGTGCCAGCTCAACCAACTCTGGGGCCAACGTCCTGACTTTC	CASSTNSGANVLTF	-	-	TRBV18	TRBJ2-6
TGTGCCAGTGCGGCAGGGGGCTCAAATTCACCCCTCCACTTT	CASAAGGSNSPLHF	few	TRBD1	TRBV6-5	TRBJ1-6
TGTGCCTGGTCAAGAACCGGGACAGGGAGTCAGCCCCAGCATTTT	CAWSRTGTGSQPQHF	-	TRBD1	TRBV30	TRBJ1-5
TGTGCCAGCAGCTTGAGGGGCATAGGTTCACCCCTCCACTTT	CASSLRGIGSPLHF	-	-	TRBV5-6	TRBJ1-6
TGTGCCAGCAGTGACGGCCTGGAGACCCAGTACTTC	CASSDGLETQYF	-	-	TRBV25-1	TRBJ2-5
TGCGCCAGCAGCCCTGGAGGGAATGGCTACACCTTC	CASSPGGNGYTF	-	-	TRBV5-1	TRBJ1-2
TGTGCCAGTAGTATAACGGGATCGGCCTACGAGCAGTACTTC	CASSITGSAYEQYF	-	-	TRBV19	TRBJ2-7
TGTGCCAGCAGCGCAGGGAAGGGTCGGGTGATAGTCAGCGACGAGCAGTACTTC	CASSAGKGRVIVSDEQYF	-	-	TRBV2	TRBJ2-7
TGTGCCTGGGGGATGGCAAGCTCTGGAAACACCATATATTTT	CAWGMASSGNTIYF	few	-	TRBV30	TRBJ1-3
TGTGCCAGCGCTCCAAGGGGACAGGGTACAGATACGCAGTATTTT	CASAPRGQGTDTQYF	-	TRBD1	TRBV2	TRBJ2-3
TGTGCCAGCAGTTTATATCCAGGGGGCGCTTATGGCTACACCTTC	CASSLYPGGAYGYTF	-	TRBD1	TRBV27	TRBJ1-2
TGTGCCAGCAGCCCCCGGGGGACAGGGCAGGGAAACACCATATATTTT	CASSPRGTGQGNTIYF	-	TRBD1	TRBV11-2	TRBJ1-3
TGTGCCAGCAGCCCAGGCCATCGCAGGAGCTCCTACGAGCAGTACTTC	CASSPGHRRSSYEQYF	-	-	TRBV5-8	TRBJ2-7
TGTGCCAGCTCACCACCGCAGGGGAAGCAGAATCAGCCCCAGCATTTT	CASSPPQGKQNQPQHF	few	-	TRBV18	TRBJ1-5
TGTGCTAGTGGTTCGTCTACGGGCCTTACAAACACCGGGGAGCTGTTTTTT	CASGSSTGLTNTGELFF	once	-	TRBV12-5	TRBJ2-2
TGTGCCAGCAGCCCACGGACAGGGAGAGACGAGCAGTACTTC	CASSPRTGRDEQYF	-	TRBD1	TRBV9	TRBJ2-7
TGTGCCAGCAGTTTATCGGGGCCACCCGGGACAGCTTATAGCAATCAGCCCCAGCATTTT	CASSLSGPPGTAYSNQPQHF	many	TRBD1	TRBV27	TRBJ1-5
TGTGCCTGGAGTGGGACAGGGGCGAACACTGAAGCTTTCTTT	CAWSGTGANTEAFF	many	TRBD1	TRBV30	TRBJ1-1
TGCGCCAGCAGCCAAGAGGCTAGCGGGAGAGGTACAGATACGCAGTATTTT	CASSQEASGRGTDTQYF	-	TRBD2	TRBV4-3	TRBJ2-3
TGTGCCAGCAGCTTACGGGTACGCCCCTACGAGCAGTACTTC	CASSLRVRPYEQYF	once	-	TRBV21-1	TRBJ2-7
TGCGCCAGCAGATTGTCAGGGTATATGACCACTGAAGCTTTCTTT	CASRLSGYMTTEAFF	few	-	TRBV5-1	TRBJ1-1
TGCGCCAGCAGCCGAGGCCGGGCAAACACCGGGGAGCTGTTTTTT	CASSRGRANTGELFF	-	-	TRBV4-3	TRBJ2-2
TGCGCCAGCAGGCTACTAGCGGGGGTCACAGATACGCAGTATTTT	CASRLLAGVTDTQYF	few	TRBD2	TRBV5-1	TRBJ2-3
TGTGCCAGCAGCTTCCCGGGACAGGGGTATGGCTACACCTTC	CASSFPGQGYGYTF	-	TRBD1	TRBV5-4	TRBJ1-2
TGTGCCAGCAGCGTAGGGGACAGGGTGGGCTACACCTTC	CASSVGDRVGYTF	-	TRBD1	TRBV9	TRBJ1-2
TGTGCCAGTAGTATCGGCGGACGCCGCACAGATACGCAGTATTTT	CASSIGGRRTDTQYF	-	-	TRBV19	TRBJ2-3
TGTGCCAGTAATTCGGGGGCCTGGGGCAATGAGCAGTTCTTC	CASNSGAWGNEQFF	-	-	TRBV19	TRBJ2-1
TGTGCCAGCAGCCAGACAGGGGGGCAGCAGTACTTC	CASSQTGGQQYF	-	TRBD1	TRBV27	TRBJ2-7
TGTGCCAGCAGCTTGGTGGATGGGGCCACAGATACGCAGTATTTT	CASSLVDGATDTQYF	-	-	TRBV5-4	TRBJ2-3
TGTGCCAGCTCCGGGGGGTGGAGAGAGACCCAGTACTTC	CASSGGWRETQYF	-	TRBD2	TRBV6-1	TRBJ2-5
TGTGCCAGCAGTTTATCGGACGGGAGAAGGTCCTACGAGCAGTACTTC	CASSLSDGRRSYEQYF	once	-	TRBV27	TRBJ2-7
TGTGCCAGCAGCCCCCTAAAGTTCTGGGCCTACGAGCAGTACTTC	CASSPLKFWAYEQYF	few	-	TRBV12-1	TRBJ2-7
TGTGCCAGCAGTTACGGACAGGGCGACTATGGCTACACCTTC	CASSYGQGDYGYTF	-	TRBD1	TRBV28	TRBJ1-2
TGCAGCGTCAGGCAAACCTACGAGCAGTACTTC	CSVRQTYEQYF	once	-	TRBV29-1	TRBJ2-7
TGTGCCAGTAGTTGGGGGACAGGAGAGAGGGAGCAGTACTTC	CASSWGTGEREQYF	once	TRBD1	TRBV19	TRBJ2-7
TGTGCCAGCAGCCCAGGCGGGACCTTTGTTGAAAAACTGTTTTTT	CASSPGGTFVEKLFF	-	-	TRBV5-6	TRBJ1-4
TGTGCCAGCACTAGCGAGCGTCCGGGGACCGGGGAGCTGTTTTTT	CASTSERPGTGELFF	-	-	TRBV6-6	TRBJ2-2
TGTGCCAGCTCACCGCAGGGGTCAGGAGGGGCCTACGAGCAGTACTTC	CASSPQGSGGAYEQYF	-	-	TRBV18	TRBJ2-7
TGCGCCAGCAGCCTCGGGACCGGCGAAAAACTGTTTTTT	CASSLGTGEKLFF	once	-	TRBV5-1	TRBJ1-4
TGTGCCACCACGACGGGACCTAATCAGCCCCAGCATTTT	CATTTGPNQPQHF	-	-	TRBV15	TRBJ1-5
TGTGCCAGCTCATCAAAGGACAGGACTAGAGGAGAGACCCAGTACTTC	CASSSKDRTRGETQYF	-	-	TRBV18	TRBJ2-5
TGCGCCAGCAGCTTGAAGTCAGGCGACACAGATACGCAGTATTTT	CASSLKSGDTDTQYF	-	-	TRBV5-1	TRBJ2-3
TGTGCCAGCAGCCGCACAGATACGCAGTATTTT	CASSRTDTQYF	-	-	TRBV14	TRBJ2-3
TGTGCCAGCAGCCTTACCCCCGACGCAAACACCATATATTTT	CASSLTPDANTIYF	-	-	TRBV6-5	TRBJ1-3
TGTGCTAGTGGCCCGAGCGGGGGAGGTGAGACCCAGTACTTC	CASGPSGGGETQYF	-	TRBD2	TRBV12-5	TRBJ2-5
TGTGCCAGCTCACCACCGGGGAAGCCCCAGCATTTT	CASSPPGKPQHF	-	-	TRBV18	TRBJ1-5
TGCGCCAGCAGCCAAGAAATTGTAGGCGGGAGCCGGGCGTGGGAGCAGTTCTTC	CASSQEIVGGSRAWEQFF	-	TRBD2	TRBV4-3	TRBJ2-1
TGTGCCAGCAGGGAACAGGGGCCGAACACTGAAGCTTTCTTT	CASREQGPNTEAFF	-	TRBD1	TRBV2	TRBJ1-1
TGTGCCAGTAGTATAGATAGCGGGAGGAGATACACCGGGGAGCTGTTTTTT	CASSIDSGRRYTGELFF	-	TRBD2	TRBV19	TRBJ2-2
TGTGCCAGCTCACCACCGACCACCTACGAGCAGTACTTC	CASSPPTTYEQYF	once	-	TRBV18	TRBJ2-7
TGTGCCAGCAGCGGGGACTTCCCGGGCCCAGATACGCAGTATTTT	CASSGDFPGPDTQYF	-	-	TRBV9	TRBJ2-3
TGTGCTAGTGGTTTGGTACTTCAGACAGGTGGGGTCGAGCAGTACTTC	CASGLVLQTGGVEQYF	-	-	TRBV12-5	TRBJ2-7
TGTGCCAGCAGCTCCCATAGCGGGCCCTACGAGCAGTACTTC	CASSSHSGPYEQYF	-	TRBD2	TRBV5-4	TRBJ2-7